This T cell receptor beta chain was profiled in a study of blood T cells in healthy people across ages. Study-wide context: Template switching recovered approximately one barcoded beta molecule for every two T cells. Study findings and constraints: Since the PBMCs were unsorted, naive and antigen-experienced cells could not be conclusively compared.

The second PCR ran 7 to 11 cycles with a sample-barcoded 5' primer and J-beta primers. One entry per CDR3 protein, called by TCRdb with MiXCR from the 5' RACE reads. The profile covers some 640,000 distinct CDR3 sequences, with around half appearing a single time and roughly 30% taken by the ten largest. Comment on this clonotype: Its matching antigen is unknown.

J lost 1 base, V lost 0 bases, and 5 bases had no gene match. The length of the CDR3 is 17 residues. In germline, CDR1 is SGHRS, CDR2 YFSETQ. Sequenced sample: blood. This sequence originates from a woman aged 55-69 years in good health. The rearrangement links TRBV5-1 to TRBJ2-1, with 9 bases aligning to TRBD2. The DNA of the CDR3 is TGCGCCAGCAGCTTGGGGGGCCTAGCGGGATCCTACAATGAGCAGTTCTTC. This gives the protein CASSLGGLAGSYNEQFF.